A single sample is the source of the 27 T cell receptor beta chains below, sequenced in a study of T cell changes during pregnancy in multiple sclerosis. The protocol was immunoSEQ multiplex PCR, while the TCRdb copy is restricted to in-frame clones and leaves out a portion. The sample lists 85,000 to 130,000 clones, just under 95% seen once, with approximately 1.6% in the top ten. The sample was peripheral blood, taken after pregnancy. The source of these receptors is a female donor with multiple sclerosis, enrolled in a pregnancy study.

The rearrangement links TRBV7-3 to TRBJ2-1, with D maybe TRBD1 (6 bases). Trimming took 4 bases from V and 3 from J, leaving 13 bases between them. Germline V lookup: CDR1 SGHTA, CDR2 FQGTGA. The CDR3 covers 15 residues. CDR3 protein: CASSSTGFGYNEQFF. In DNA form, the CDR3 reads TGTGCCAGCAGCTCTACAGGGTTCGGCTACAATGAGCAGTTCTTC.

The chain has TRBV9 and TRBJ2-3; D may be TRBD2 (5 bases). The CDR3 is 14 amino acids. Trimming removed 0 bases at V and 2 bases at J, with 7 bases between. Germline CDR1 and CDR2: SGDLS and YYNGEE. CDR3 coding DNA: TGTGCCAGCAGCGTAGCGGGGTTCACAGATACGCAGTATTTT. Translating gives CASSVAGFTDTQYF.

The J gene is TRBJ2-7, the V gene TRBV5-1, with TRBD1 identical over 8 bases. V lost 4 bases, J lost 0 bases, and 18 bases stayed unmatched. Germline CDR1 is SGHRS and CDR2 is YFSETQ. The CDR3 is made up of 19 amino acids. The CDR3 coding sequence is TGCGCCAGCAGCCTACAGGGGGAAAACCGGGTCCTCGTCTCCTACGAGCAGTACTTC. Amino acids: CASSLQGENRVLVSYEQYF.

J is TRBJ2-1 and V is TRBV7-2; no clear D gene. V was trimmed by 1 base and J by 2 bases, leaving 9 bases between them. Germline V CDR1 and CDR2: SGHTA, FQGNSA. The CDR3 is made up of 15 amino acids. The CDR3 DNA is TGTGCCAGCAGCTTAGGCGGCGGCCCCTACAATGAGCAGTTCTTC. Translating it yields CASSLGGGPYNEQFF.

The V and J genes are TRBV4-1 and TRBJ1-3, with D perhaps matching TRBD1 (5 bases). Germline V gene data show CDR1 as MGHRA and CDR2 as YSYEKL. With 4 bases removed from V and 0 bases from J, the gap between germline ends came to 16 bases. The CDR3 has 17 amino acids. The CDR3 here is CASSLTVLSLSGNTIYF. Written as DNA, the CDR3 is TGCGCCAGCAGCCTGACAGTGCTCTCTCTCTCTGGAAACACCATATATTTT.

This chain links TRBV5-6 with TRBJ2-3; TRBD2 matches 11 bases. Germline-derived CDR1 and CDR2 are SGHDT and YYEEEE. The CDR3 runs 18 residues. V shed 4 bases, J shed 2 bases, and the junction held 12 bases outside the gene matches. As DNA, the CDR3 is TGTGCCAGCAGCGGGGGGACTAGCGGAATATTTACCACAGATACGCAGTATTTT. This encodes CASSGGTSGIFTTDTQYF.

This clone was detected once. The genes are TRBV6-1 and TRBJ2-7, with D hard to call. The CDR3 consists of 14 residues. Germline CDR1 and CDR2: MNHNS and SASEGT. Deletions cut 0 bases from V and 4 bases from J, with 10 bases between. The CDR3 region has the DNA TGTGCCAGCAGTGAAGCGTACTCATTTTACGAGCAGTACTTC. Translating gives CASSEAYSFYEQYF.

The V gene is TRBV5-1, the J gene TRBJ1-4; TRBD1 matches at 7 bases. Germline values: CDR1 SGHRS, CDR2 YFSETQ. This CDR3 comprises 17 residues. The V segment lost 7 bases and the J segment 2 bases; nucleotides outside the gene matches: 14. The CDR3 reads CASSSGRGYTTNEKLFF. CDR3 DNA: TGCGCCAGCTCTTCCGGCAGGGGGTATACGACTAATGAAAAACTGTTTTTT.

In DNA form, the CDR3 reads TGTGCCAGCAGGGGGGACAGGGCCGGGGAGACCCAGTACTTC. It specifies CASRGDRAGETQYF. J is TRBJ2-5 and V is TRBV2; TRBD1 agrees at 9 bases. The CDR3 has 14 amino acids. The V and J ends lost 6 bases and 5 bases, in that order; junction bases with no gene match: 7. The germline gives CDR1 SNHLY, CDR2 FYNNEI.

The V gene is TRBV9, the J gene TRBJ2-1, with D possibly TRBD2 on 7 matching bases. The CDR3 runs to 13 residues. The germline V and J ends were trimmed by 4 bases and 7 bases, with 12 bases remaining between them. Germline CDR1 reads SGDLS; CDR2 reads YYNGEE. This CDR3 is CASSLRGANEQFF. The CDR3 DNA reads TGTGCCAGCAGCCTCCGGGGGGCAAATGAGCAGTTCTTC.

The CDR3 region is CASSETGRGGEKLFF. Here the CDR3 DNA reads TGTGCCAGCAGTGAAACGGGTAGAGGCGGAGAAAAACTGTTTTTT. This chain links TRBV2 with TRBJ1-4; D uncertain. Per germline, CDR1 SNHLY and CDR2 FYNNEI. The CDR3 consists of 15 residues. Trimming stripped 2 bases from V and 8 bases from J, with 15 bases between.

The chain combines TRBV6-1 with TRBJ1-5, with 7 bases fitting TRBD1. CDR1 is MNHNS, CDR2 SASEGT, per germline. J lost 2 bases, V lost 7 bases, and 5 bases had no gene match. The CDR3 extends over 14 amino acids. The CDR3 spells CASIRTGGNQPQHF. The CDR3 bases are TGTGCCAGCATAAGAACAGGGGGCAATCAGCCCCAGCATTTT.

The chain couples TRBV5-4 to TRBJ2-1; 8 bases fit TRBD2. The CDR3 is 16 residues long. With V trimmed by 0 bases and J by 4 bases, 6 bases remained unmatched. Germline assignment: CDR1 SGHNT and CDR2 YYREEE (reference sequence). CDR3 coding DNA: TGTGCCAGCAGCTTGGAGCTTAGCGGGGTGTACAATGAGCAGTTCTTC. Amino acids: CASSLELSGVYNEQFF.

This clone turned up a few times. This chain links TRBV30 with TRBJ1-6, with D perhaps matching TRBD1 (6 bases). V was trimmed by 4 bases and J by 14 bases, leaving 27 bases between them. CDR3 length equals 16 residues. CDR1 and CDR2 from the germline V gene are GTSNPN and SVGIG (reference sequence). The CDR3 here is CAWTNRAETRRRSLHF. CDR3 coding DNA: TGTGCCTGGACTAACAGGGCGGAGACCCGCCGTAGGTCCCTCCACTTT.

This clone was counted once. The rearrangement uses TRBV28 and TRBJ2-7, with 11 bases that match TRBD2. Germline V gene lookup returns CDR1 MDHEN and CDR2 SYDVKM. The CDR3 runs 14 residues. V shed 2 bases, J shed 6 bases, and the junction held 3 bases outside the gene matches. Here the CDR3 DNA reads TGTGCCAGCAGTTTAATAGCGGGAGGGGGCGAGCAGTACTTC. It encodes CASSLIAGGGEQYF. The complete variable domain, with remaining parts taken from reference TRBV28 and TRBJ2-7, reads DVKVTQSSRYLVKRTGEKVFLECVQDMDHENMFWYRQDPGLGLRLIYFSYDVKMKEKGDIPEGYSVSREKKERFSLILESASTNQTSMYLCASSLIAGGGEQYFGPGTRLTVT.

CDR3 sequence (DNA): TGTGCCAGCAGTTACGGGGTAGCGGGCATCACCGGGGAGCTGTTTTTT. This codes for CASSYGVAGITGELFF. The chain links TRBV6-5 to TRBJ2-2; TRBD2 agrees at 7 bases. CDR1 is MNHEY, CDR2 SVGAGI, per germline. This CDR3 region has 16 residues. With 2 bases clipped from V and 4 bases from J, the junction kept 7 bases outside the gene matches.

V is TRBV5-6 and J is TRBJ1-1; 10 nucleotides line up with TRBD1. Germline CDR1 is SGHDT and CDR2 is YYEEEE. The trim removed 2 bases at V and 1 base at J, leaving 11 bases unmatched. The CDR3 sequence is 18 residues long. The CDR3 is CASSLYLGQGFGNTEAFF. The CDR3 DNA reads TGTGCCAGCAGCTTATATTTGGGACAGGGGTTTGGGAACACTGAAGCTTTCTTT.

This clone came up once. The sample holds other DNA sequences that translate to the same CDR3. The chain couples TRBV19 to TRBJ1-5; D call uncertain. This CDR3 is 14 amino acids long. CDR1 is LNHDA, CDR2 SQIVND, per germline (reference sequence). Trimming took off 1 base at V and 3 bases at J, with 7 bases between the two ends. The CDR3 coding sequence is TGTGCCAGTAGTATAGGGGCTGACAATCAGCCCCAGCATTTT. Translated, it gives CASSIGADNQPQHF. The full variable domain, completed using reference TRBV19 and TRBJ1-5, is DGGITQSPKYLFRKEGQNVTLSCEQNLNHDAMYWYRQDPGQGLRLIYYSQIVNDFQKGDIAEGYSVSREKKESFPLTVTSAQKNPTAFYLCASSIGADNQPQHFGDGTRLSIL.

This clone was found once. The genes are TRBV7-9 and TRBJ1-3; 7 nucleotides align to TRBD1. The CDR3 contains 13 residues. Per germline, CDR1 SEHNR and CDR2 FQNEAQ (reference sequence). The trim removed 5 bases at V and 4 bases at J, leaving 2 bases unmatched. The CDR3 loop reads CASSDRAGNTIYF. DNA for the CDR3: TGTGCCAGCAGCGACAGGGCGGGAAACACCATATATTTT.

This chain connects TRBV5-1 to TRBJ2-3; TRBD1 is a possible D gene (7 bases). The CDR3 extends over 14 amino acids. The germline gives CDR1 SGHRS, CDR2 YFSETQ. The CDR3 region has the DNA TGCGTCACACGGCAGGGGGGATGGACAGATACGCAGTATTTT. It specifies CVTRQGGWTDTQYF. The full variable domain, with the rest looked up from reference TRBV5-1 and TRBJ2-3, is KAGVTQTPRYLIKTRGQQVTLSCSPISGHRSVSWYQQTPGQGLQFLFEYFSETQRNKGNFPGRFSGRQFSNSRSEMNVSTLELGDSALYLCVTRQGGWTDTQYFGPGTRLTVL.

The chain links TRBV7-9 to TRBJ2-7; 9 bases align to TRBD1. The V segment lost 5 bases and the J segment 5 bases; nucleotides outside the gene matches: 7. Per the germline V gene, CDR1 is SEHNR and CDR2 is FQNEAQ (reference sequence). The length of the CDR3 is 14 residues. The CDR3 DNA sequence: TGTGCCAGCAGCCTAGGGACAGGGAACAACGAGCAGTACTTC. Encoded protein: CASSLGTGNNEQYF.

This chain uses TRBV30 with TRBJ1-2; D is unresolved. Germline-derived CDR1 and CDR2 are GTSNPN and SVGIG (reference sequence). V lost 5 bases and J 2 bases, leaving 9 bases between the germline ends. The CDR3 contains 12 residues. CDR3 in DNA: TGTGCCTGGGGCGACTGGAACTATGGCTACACCTTC. Protein: CAWGDWNYGYTF.

The rearrangement links TRBV11-2 to TRBJ1-1; the D gene is possibly TRBD1 (5 bases). CDR1 and CDR2 (germline): SGHAT, FQNNGV. Deletions cut 1 base from V and 3 bases from J, with 9 bases between. The CDR3 loop spans 14 amino acids. CDR3 loop: CASSLAVRDTEAFF. As DNA, the CDR3 is TGTGCCAGCAGCTTAGCTGTCAGGGACACTGAAGCTTTCTTT.

V is TRBV5-6 and J is TRBJ2-3; D gene unclear. The CDR3 runs to 14 residues. Germline assignment: CDR1 SGHDT and CDR2 YYEEEE. The V and J ends lost 2 bases and 2 bases respectively, with 9 bases between them. The CDR3 sequence is CASSLRVYTDTQYF. The DNA of the CDR3 is TGTGCCAGCAGCTTACGGGTTTACACAGATACGCAGTATTTT.

This chain uses TRBV4-1 with TRBJ2-3; tentatively, D is TRBD2 (5 bases). The germline V gene encodes CDR1 MGHRA and CDR2 YSYEKL. The CDR3 extends over 17 amino acids. V was trimmed by 0 bases and J by 2 bases, leaving 15 bases between them. The CDR3 loop reads CASSQDIPSGTTDTQYF. The CDR3 nucleotides are TGCGCCAGCAGCCAAGATATCCCCAGCGGAACCACAGATACGCAGTATTTT.

CDR3 nucleotides: TGCGCCAGCAGCCCCGGTGGGCCTGAGCAGTTCTTC. Residues: CASSPGGPEQFF. This sequence joins TRBV4-1 and TRBJ2-1; unclear D gene. Germline V gene lookup returns CDR1 MGHRA and CDR2 YSYEKL. V lost 4 bases and J lost 9, with 10 bases in between. This CDR3 is 12 amino acids long.

The rearrangement uses TRBV6-1 and TRBJ2-4; 11 bases fit TRBD1. Trimming removed 2 bases from V and 0 bases from J; junction bases left unmatched: 9. The CDR3 consists of 19 residues. CDR1 and CDR2 (germline): MNHNS, SASEGT. The CDR3 coding sequence is TGTGCCAGCAGTGAACACGGGACAGGGGGATCTCTAGCCAAAAACATTCAGTACTTC. This encodes CASSEHGTGGSLAKNIQYF.